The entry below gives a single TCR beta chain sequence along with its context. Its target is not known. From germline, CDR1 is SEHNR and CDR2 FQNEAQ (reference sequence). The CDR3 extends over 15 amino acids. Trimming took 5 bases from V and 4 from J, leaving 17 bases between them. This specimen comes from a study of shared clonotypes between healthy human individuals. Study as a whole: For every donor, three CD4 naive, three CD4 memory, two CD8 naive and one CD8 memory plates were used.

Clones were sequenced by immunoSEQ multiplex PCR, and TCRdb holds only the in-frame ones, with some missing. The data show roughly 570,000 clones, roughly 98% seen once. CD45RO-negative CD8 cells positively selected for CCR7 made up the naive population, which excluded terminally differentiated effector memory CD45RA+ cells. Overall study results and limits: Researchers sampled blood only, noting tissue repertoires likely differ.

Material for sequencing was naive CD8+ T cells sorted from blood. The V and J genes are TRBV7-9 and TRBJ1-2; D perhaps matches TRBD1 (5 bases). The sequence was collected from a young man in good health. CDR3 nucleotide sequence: TGTGCCAGCAGCCGAGTAGCCAGGGACGGCTATGGCTACACCTTC. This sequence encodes CASSRVARDGYGYTF.